The 28 T cell receptor beta chains below all came from one sample that was sequenced in a study of T cell responses to AZD1222 COVID-19 vaccine. The table came from immunoSEQ multiplex PCR; TCRdb's copy has only in-frame clones and leaves some out. The data contain 35,000 to 50,000 clones, about 82% of them singletons. The sample was peripheral blood, taken 28 days after the second dose of the MenACWY control vaccine. The origin of the receptors is an adult who received the MenACWY meningococcal vaccine as a control.

V is TRBV6-5 and J is TRBJ2-1; D unclear. The germline gives CDR1 MNHEY, CDR2 SVGAGI. The CDR3 spans 14 residues. V was clipped by 6 bases and J by 2 bases, with 11 bases between them. In DNA, the CDR3 is TGTGCCAGCAGCCTAACGGACGCCTACAATGAGCAGTTCTTC. Translating it yields CASSLTDAYNEQFF.

This chain connects TRBV9 to TRBJ2-1; D gene ambiguous. There are 14 residues in the CDR3. The germline V and J ends were trimmed by 2 bases and 10 bases, with 16 bases remaining between them. The germline V gene encodes CDR1 SGDLS and CDR2 YYNGEE. The CDR3 here is CASSVGWSSVEQFF. DNA for the CDR3: TGTGCCAGCAGCGTGGGTTGGAGTTCGGTAGAGCAGTTCTTC.

The genes are TRBV12-5 and TRBJ1-5; maybe TRBD1 (6 bases). V lost 6 bases and J 2 bases, leaving 11 bases between the germline ends. CDR1 is LGHNT, CDR2 FRNRAP, per germline. The CDR3 runs 14 residues. The chain's CDR3 is CASGQAGGNQPQHF. CDR3 nucleotides: TGTGCTAGTGGCCAAGCAGGGGGCAATCAGCCCCAGCATTTT.

The genes are TRBV19 and TRBJ2-6, with D perhaps TRBD2 (5 bases). The V and J ends lost 6 bases and 0 bases respectively, with 12 bases between them. Germline V gives CDR1 LNHDA, CDR2 SQIVND (reference sequence). The CDR3 length is 16 residues. CDR3 amino acids: CASSRRRDSGANVLTF. CDR3 coding DNA: TGTGCCAGTAGCCGTCGACGGGACTCTGGGGCCAACGTCCTGACTTTC.

This clone was detected once. The chain is built from TRBV6-5 and TRBJ2-2; 7 bases map to TRBD2. There are 16 residues in the CDR3. The germline V gene has CDR1 MNHEY and CDR2 SVGAGI. The junction had 10 bases not matched to a gene; V was cut back by 4 bases and J by 5 bases. The CDR3 sequence is CASSSPREGKTGELFF. Here the CDR3 DNA reads TGTGCCAGCAGTTCCCCGAGGGAGGGCAAGACCGGGGAGCTGTTTTTT.

This chain uses TRBV10-2 with TRBJ1-2; D possibly corresponds to TRBD1 (6 bases). V lost 2 bases to trimming and J lost 8 bases, with 12 bases between them. CDR3 length: 13 amino acids. In germline, CDR1 is WSHSY, CDR2 SAAADI. In DNA, the CDR3 is TGCGCCAGCAGTGAGCCTCCAGGGGACGGCTACACCTTC. Protein sequence: CASSEPPGDGYTF.

The V call is TRBV2, the J call TRBJ2-3; D ambiguous. The CDR3 spans 12 residues. The germline V gene has CDR1 SNHLY and CDR2 FYNNEI. V was trimmed by 8 bases and J by 8 bases, leaving 14 bases between them. CDR3 loop: CASAPPVATQYF. The CDR3 bases are TGTGCCAGCGCCCCTCCGGTTGCTACGCAGTATTTT.

The chain joins TRBV3-1 (or the pseudogene TRBV3-2) to TRBJ2-1; D not resolved. From germline, CDR1 is LGHDT and CDR2 YNNKEL (reference sequence). CDR3 length: 14 residues. Trimming stripped 0 bases from V and 2 bases from J, with 5 bases between. The DNA for the CDR3 is TGTGCCAGCAGCCAAGATCGAACCTACAATGAGCAGTTCTTC. This gives the protein CASSQDRTYNEQFF.

This chain links TRBV2 with TRBJ2-2; weak D call: TRBD1 (6 bases). With 6 bases removed from V and 3 bases from J, the gap between germline ends came to 11 bases. There are 14 residues in the CDR3. CDR1 and CDR2 (germline): SNHLY, FYNNEI. The CDR3 region is CASRDRYYTGELFF. DNA of the CDR3: TGTGCCAGCAGAGACAGGTACTACACCGGGGAGCTGTTTTTT.

This clone appeared once. The chain links TRBV6-5 to TRBJ1-2, with D possibly matching TRBD1 (5 bases). This CDR3 has 12 residues. Germline loops: CDR1 MNHEY, CDR2 SVGAGI. The V and J ends lost 6 bases and 8 bases respectively, with 13 bases between them. CDR3 sequence reads: CASSTGTKGYTF. DNA for the CDR3: TGTGCCAGCAGCACCGGGACGAAAGGCTACACCTTC.

V and J are TRBV19 and TRBJ1-2; D is undetermined. V was pared by 3 bases and J by 4 bases, with 15 bases between. CDR1 is LNHDA, CDR2 SQIVND, per germline (reference sequence). The CDR3 has 15 amino acids. The CDR3 is CASSIPIGGSYGYTF. The CDR3 DNA sequence: TGTGCCAGTAGTATCCCCATCGGTGGCAGCTATGGCTACACCTTC.

J is TRBJ1-3 and V is TRBV9; weak D call: TRBD1 (5 bases). Germline CDR1 is SGDLS and CDR2 is YYNGEE. Between the trimmed V and J ends, which lost 4 bases and 3 bases, there was a span of 14 bases. The CDR3 has 15 residues. The CDR3, as DNA: TGTGCCAGCAGCCTAGAGGCCAGGGATGGAAACACCATATATTTT. It translates to CASSLEARDGNTIYF.

This chain uses TRBV29-1 with TRBJ2-6; D possibly corresponds to TRBD1 (6 bases). V was cut by 5 bases and J by 1 base, with 9 bases left in between. The CDR3 loop spans 14 amino acids. The V gene's germline CDR1 is SQVTM and CDR2 ANQGSEA. DNA for the CDR3: TGCAGCGTTCCAGGGGAGTCTGGGGCCAACGTCCTGACTTTC. This gives the protein CSVPGESGANVLTF.

This chain connects TRBV6-5 to TRBJ1-1; a possible D gene is TRBD1 (6 bases). The CDR3 covers 14 residues. Trimming pared 6 bases from V and 0 bases from J, leaving 11 bases between. CDR1 is MNHEY and CDR2 is SVGAGI in the germline V gene. CDR3 sequence (DNA): TGTGCCAGCAGAAAACAGGGTATGAACACTGAAGCTTTCTTT. It specifies CASRKQGMNTEAFF.

This clone was detected once. This chain joins TRBV6-1 and TRBJ1-1; D remains unclear. Per germline, CDR1 MNHNS and CDR2 SASEGT. V dropped 5 bases and J dropped 3 bases, with 10 bases sitting between them. The CDR3 contains 13 residues. The CDR3, as DNA: TGTGCCAGCAGTACCGACACCCACACTGAAGCTTTCTTT. The encoded protein is CASSTDTHTEAFF.

This chain joins TRBV19 and TRBJ2-5, with D uncertain. Germline assignment: CDR1 LNHDA and CDR2 SQIVND (reference sequence). Deletions cut 6 bases from V and 5 bases from J, with 16 bases between. The CDR3 contains 14 residues. The chain's CDR3 is CASSEITPTETQYF. In DNA form, the CDR3 reads TGTGCCAGTAGCGAGATAACGCCGACCGAGACCCAGTACTTC.

This clone was detected a few times. The genes are TRBV19 and TRBJ1-2, with D unresolved. The CDR3 contains 14 residues. Germline loops: CDR1 LNHDA, CDR2 SQIVND (reference sequence). V was shortened by 6 bases and J by 4 bases, with 15 bases between the two germline ends. The CDR3 protein is CASSPWTTLYGYTF. CDR3 nucleotide sequence: TGTGCCAGTAGCCCCTGGACGACGCTCTATGGCTACACCTTC.

This clone has more than one count but fewer than ten. This chain connects TRBV2 to TRBJ2-3; no clear D. Per germline, CDR1 SNHLY and CDR2 FYNNEI. V was pared by 5 bases and J by 0 bases, with 12 bases between. CDR3 length: 15 residues. CDR3 DNA: TGTGCCAGCAGTCGAAACAGAGCTAGCACAGATACGCAGTATTTT. The encoded protein is CASSRNRASTDTQYF.

The chain carries TRBV19 and TRBJ1-1; the D gene is possibly TRBD1 (6 bases). In germline, CDR1 is LNHDA, CDR2 SQIVND (reference sequence). The V end lost 3 bases, the J end lost 3 bases, and 14 bases lay between the germline ends. This CDR3 contains 15 residues. CDR3 bases: TGTGCCAGTAGTATTGGGGGGCTGGCGTACACTGAAGCTTTCTTT. Protein product: CASSIGGLAYTEAFF.

CDR3 protein: CASSLVRPPGDIQYF. The CDR3 DNA follows: TGTGCCAGCAGCTTAGTGCGGCCACCCGGGGACATTCAGTACTTC. The rearrangement uses TRBV11-2 and TRBJ2-4; D perhaps matches TRBD2 (5 bases). The germline CDR1 and CDR2 sequences are SGHAT and FQNNGV. The CDR3 consists of 15 residues. Trimming removed 1 base at V and 8 bases at J, with 15 bases between.

This chain links TRBV27 with TRBJ1-4; TRBD1 agrees at 8 bases. Looked up from germline, CDR1 is MNHEY and CDR2 is SMNVEV (reference sequence). The CDR3 runs to 13 residues. V dropped 3 bases and J dropped 13; count of bases not matched to a gene: 7. In DNA form, the CDR3 reads TGTGCCAGCAGTTTGACCGTAGACAGGGGACTGTTTTTT. This translates into CASSLTVDRGLFF.

This clone appeared a few times. The rearrangement uses TRBV4-2 and TRBJ2-5; D may match TRBD1 or TRBD2 (6 bases each). Between the trimmed V and J ends, which lost 1 base and 5 bases, there was a span of 26 bases. Germline V gene data show CDR1 as LGHNA and CDR2 as YNFKEQ. The CDR3 loop spans 19 amino acids. The CDR3 DNA sequence: TGTGCCAGCAGCCAAGCGCTTTCGGGGGCGTTAGCGGCGTCGGAGACCCAGTACTTC. It yields the protein CASSQALSGALAASETQYF.

By frequency in the sample, this clone is medium-sized (0.01 to 0.1%). This sequence joins TRBV9 and TRBJ2-2; D call uncertain. The CDR3 length is 12 residues. Germline V gene sequence: CDR1 SGDLS, CDR2 YYNGEE. V shed 4 bases and J shed 4 bases, with 5 bases lying between them. The CDR3 region is CASSPGTGELFF. CDR3 in DNA: TGTGCCAGCAGCCCCGGCACCGGGGAGCTGTTTTTT.

This clone came up once. V and J are TRBV25-1 and TRBJ2-3; 9 positions agree with TRBD2. V shed 3 bases and J 4 bases; nucleotides not matched to a gene: 5. The CDR3 sequence is 15 residues long. Germline V lookup: CDR1 MGHDK, CDR2 SYGVNS. The CDR3 protein is CASSDYRTSADTQYF. DNA of the CDR3: TGTGCCAGCAGTGACTATCGGACTAGCGCAGATACGCAGTATTTT.

The rearrangement uses TRBV30 and TRBJ1-1; D might be TRBD1 (5 bases). With 0 bases removed from V and 3 bases from J, the gap between germline ends came to 8 bases. Germline loops: CDR1 GTSNPN, CDR2 SVGIG (reference sequence). CDR3 length equals 13 residues. Here the CDR3 reads CAWSVARDTEAFF. The CDR3, as DNA: TGTGCCTGGAGTGTAGCCAGGGACACTGAAGCTTTCTTT.

The rearrangement uses TRBV5-4 and TRBJ2-1; 7 bases fit TRBD1. Trimming cost V 3 bases and J 12 bases; bases outside gene matches: 6. The CDR3 totals 12 residues. CDR1 is SGHNT, CDR2 YYREEE, per germline (reference sequence). The CDR3 DNA reads TGTGCCAGCAGCTCGCAGGGGGAGAGGCAGTTCTTC. This codes for CASSSQGERQFF. The full variable domain, completed using reference TRBV5-4 and TRBJ2-1, is ETGVTQSPTHLIKTRGQQVTLRCSSQSGHNTVSWYQQALGQGPQFIFQYYREEENGRGNFPPRFSGLQFPNYSSELNVNALELDDSALYLCASSSQGERQFFGPGTRLTVL.

This rearrangement joins TRBV30 to TRBJ1-2; D is uncertain. Germline CDR1 is GTSNPN and CDR2 is SVGIG (reference sequence). V lost 3 bases, J lost 8 bases, and 16 bases lay in between. The CDR3 has 13 residues. CDR3 protein: CAWSVRRGSGYTF. In nucleotides, the CDR3 is TGTGCCTGGAGCGTCCGGCGCGGGAGCGGCTACACCTTC. Looking up the rest from reference TRBV30 and TRBJ1-2 gives the full variable domain: SQTIHQWPATLVQPVGSPLSLECTVEGTSNPNLYWYRQAAGRGLQLLFYSVGIGQISSEVPQNLSASRPQDRQFILSSKKLLLSDSGFYLCAWSVRRGSGYTFGSGTRLTVV.

This clone was recorded once. The J gene is TRBJ2-2, the V gene TRBV18; 11 bases agree with TRBD1. Germline-derived CDR1 and CDR2 are KGHSH and LQKENI. With V trimmed by 0 bases and J by 8 bases, 5 bases remained unmatched. The CDR3 extends over 16 amino acids. The CDR3 sequence: CASSPPWTGGLGELFF. CDR3 in DNA: TGTGCCAGCTCACCACCGTGGACAGGGGGCTTAGGGGAGCTGTTTTTT. Based on the CDR3 plus reference TRBV18 and TRBJ2-2, the full variable domain is NAGVMQNPRHLVRRRGQEARLRCSPMKGHSHVYWYRQLPEEGLKFMVYLQKENIIDESGMPKERFSAEFPKEGPSILRIQQVVRGDSAAYFCASSPPWTGGLGELFFGEGSRLTVL.